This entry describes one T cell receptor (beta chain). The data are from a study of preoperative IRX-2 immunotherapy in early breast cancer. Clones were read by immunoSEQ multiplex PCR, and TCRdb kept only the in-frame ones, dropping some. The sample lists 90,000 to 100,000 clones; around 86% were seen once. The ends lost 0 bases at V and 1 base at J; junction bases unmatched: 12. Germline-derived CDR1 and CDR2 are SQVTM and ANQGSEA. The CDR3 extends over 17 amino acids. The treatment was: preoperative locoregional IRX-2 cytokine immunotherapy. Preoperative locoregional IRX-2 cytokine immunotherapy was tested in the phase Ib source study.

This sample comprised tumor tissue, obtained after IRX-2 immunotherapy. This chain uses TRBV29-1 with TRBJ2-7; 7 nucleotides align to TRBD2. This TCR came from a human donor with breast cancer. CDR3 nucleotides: TGCAGCGTTGAAGATCCGGAGGGGCGGGGGATATCCTACGAGCAGTACTTC. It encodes CSVEDPEGRGISYEQYF.